These 16 T cell receptor beta chains came from one sample sequenced in a study of T-cell memory formation after mild COVID-19. MiXCR was run by TCRdb on the 5' RACE reads, yielding one entry per CDR3 protein. The sample has about 290,000 distinct CDR3 sequences, roughly 18% seen once; the top ten hold 23%. Material for sequencing was PBMCs or a T cell subset sorted from them (not recorded which). The origin of the receptors is a man aged 18 to 29 who had mild COVID-19 (a few samples of this study predate the infection). Cell type and time point are not known.

The V gene is TRBV11-2, the J gene TRBJ1-1; D gene uncertain. Germline V gene data show CDR1 as SGHAT and CDR2 as FQNNGV. Trimming took 1 base from V and 4 from J, leaving 10 bases between them. This CDR3 spans 14 amino acids. The CDR3 is CASSLARSGTEAFF. CDR3 sequence (DNA): TGTGCCAGCAGCTTAGCACGGTCCGGCACTGAAGCTTTCTTT.

The chain links TRBV29-1 to TRBJ1-2; TRBD1 might be the D (6 bases). Germline-derived CDR1 and CDR2 are SQVTM and ANQGSEA. V was clipped by 7 bases and J by 8 bases, with 17 bases between them. The CDR3 runs to 12 residues. The CDR3, as DNA: TGCAGCGCCGAAGGGGGGGCGCGGGGCTACACCTTC. Its protein is CSAEGGARGYTF.

The chain links TRBV4-2 to TRBJ2-2; D gene uncertain. The length of the CDR3 is 17 residues. V was cut by 0 bases and J by 0 bases, with 11 bases left in between. From germline, CDR1 is LGHNA and CDR2 YNFKEQ. CDR3: CASSQDNPIANTGELFF. In DNA form, the CDR3 reads TGTGCCAGCAGCCAAGATAATCCAATAGCGAACACCGGGGAGCTGTTTTTT.

Ten or more counts support this clonotype. J is TRBJ2-3 and V is TRBV2; D remains unclear. The CDR3 has 12 residues. The V gene lost 10 bases and the J gene lost 8 bases, with 16 bases spanning the gap. Germline V CDR1 and CDR2: SNHLY, FYNNEI. CDR3 amino acids: CATSPGPGTQYF. The CDR3 coding sequence is TGTGCCACCAGCCCAGGACCGGGTACGCAGTATTTT.

This clonotype appeared a few times. The rearrangement joins TRBV3-1 to TRBJ1-2, with D hard to call. CDR3 size: 13 residues. Germline V gives CDR1 LGHDT, CDR2 YNNKEL (reference sequence). V was trimmed by 4 bases and J by 3 bases, leaving 9 bases between them. Written as DNA, the CDR3 is TGTGCCAGCAGCCTGCCCGGGGACTATGGCTACACCTTC. Translated: CASSLPGDYGYTF.

The CDR3 nucleotides are TGTGCCACCAGCAGAGATCCCGATCCAAAAGAGACCCAGTACTTC. Translated, it gives CATSRDPDPKETQYF. The gene calls are TRBV15 and TRBJ2-5; D not certain. The CDR3 sequence is 15 residues long. V was clipped by 0 bases and J by 3 bases, with 11 bases between them. The germline gives CDR1 LNHNV, CDR2 YYDKDF (reference sequence).

DNA of the CDR3: TGTGCCAGCAGCTTAGTCTCAGTTGCCTACGAGCAGTACTTC. Its protein product is CASSLVSVAYEQYF. V usage is TRBV7-2 and J usage is TRBJ2-7; D is ambiguous. This CDR3 has 14 residues. Trimming cost V 1 base and J 2 bases, with 9 bases left between them. CDR1 SGHTA and CDR2 FQGNSA come from the germline V gene.

This clonotype was observed a few times. This sequence joins TRBV6-2 or TRBV6-3 and TRBJ2-7, with D possibly being TRBD1 (5 bases). Trimming cost V 9 bases and J 1 base, with 7 bases left between them. The length of the CDR3 is 11 residues. From germline, CDR1 is MNHEY and CDR2 SVGEGT. In DNA, the CDR3 is TGTGCCAGTGGACATTCCTACGAGCAGTACGTC. Amino acids: CASGHSYEQYV.

The chain carries TRBV6-1 and TRBJ2-3, with 7 bases matching TRBD2. The CDR3 runs 14 residues. The V gene's germline CDR1 is MNHNS and CDR2 SASEGT. V trimming: 11 bases; J trimming: 1 base; junction bases outside the gene matches: 9. Here the CDR3 DNA reads TGTGCCGGGGGGGTTGGGCTCCGCACAGATACGCAGTATTTT. Its translation: CAGGVGLRTDTQYF.

This clonotype has only a few counts. The chain carries TRBV4-1 and TRBJ2-3; a weak D match, TRBD2 (5 bases). CDR3 length: 15 residues. V shed 0 bases and J shed 11 bases, with 18 bases lying between them. In germline, CDR1 is MGHRA, CDR2 YSYEKL. The CDR3: CASSQEATKGYEQYF. The CDR3 region has the DNA TGCGCCAGCAGCCAAGAGGCGACTAAGGGTTATGAGCAGTATTTT.

This clonotype was counted only a few times. The V call is TRBV6-5, the J call TRBJ1-1, with D unclear. V was trimmed by 2 bases and J by 9 bases, leaving 7 bases between them. The CDR3 length is 11 residues. The germline V gene has CDR1 MNHEY and CDR2 SVGAGI. The CDR3 here is CASSYGQQAFF. The CDR3 DNA is TGTGCCAGCAGTTACGGCCAGCAAGCTTTCTTT.

This clonotype was detected only a few times. V is TRBV5-1 and J is TRBJ2-7, with 8 bases that match TRBD1. The CDR3 totals 15 residues. V shed 0 bases and J 1 base; nucleotides not matched to a gene: 3. CDR1 and CDR2 from the germline V gene are SGHRS and YFSETQ. The CDR3 sequence: CASSLGWTGSYEQYF. DNA of the CDR3: TGCGCCAGCAGCTTGGGATGGACAGGGTCCTACGAGCAGTACTTC.

The genes are TRBV6-5 and TRBJ2-6, with D tentatively TRBD1 or TRBD2 (5 bases each). The germline gives CDR1 MNHEY, CDR2 SVGAGI. This CDR3 is 18 amino acids long. V was clipped by 7 bases and J by 4 bases, with 23 bases between them. CDR3 coding DNA: TGTGCCAGCAATGGGGGACCTCGGGCCCCGGGAGGGGCCAACGTCCTGACTTTC. Amino acid sequence: CASNGGPRAPGGANVLTF.

The rearrangement joins TRBV10-2 to TRBJ2-7, with D perhaps assigned TRBD1 or TRBD2 (6 bases each). In germline, CDR1 is WSHSY, CDR2 SAAADI. CDR3 size: 16 residues. The V and J ends lost 2 bases and 2 bases respectively, with 16 bases between them. This chain's CDR3 is CASSEIGVGGAYEQYF. The CDR3 nucleotides read TGCGCCAGCAGTGAGATTGGGGTGGGGGGCGCCTACGAGCAGTACTTC.

This chain links TRBV20-1 with TRBJ2-2, with TRBD2 matching 12 bases. Germline loops: CDR1 DFQATT, CDR2 SNEGSKA (reference sequence). The CDR3 spans 18 residues. V trimming: 5 bases; J trimming: 0 bases; junction bases outside the gene matches: 10. This CDR3 is CSAACLAGGPTNTGELFF. CDR3 coding DNA: TGCAGTGCTGCCTGCCTAGCGGGGGGGCCTACGAACACCGGGGAGCTGTTTTTT.

This clonotype was observed a handful of times. J is TRBJ2-1 and V is TRBV5-1; 7 bases line up with TRBD1. Germline-derived CDR1 and CDR2 are SGHRS and YFSETQ. V lost 4 bases, J lost 8 bases, and 9 bases stayed unmatched. This CDR3 is built from 14 residues. Here the CDR3 reads CASSTQGSEDEQFF. CDR3 bases: TGCGCCAGCAGCACACAGGGGAGTGAGGATGAGCAGTTCTTC.